Below are 20 T cell receptor beta chains sequenced from a single sample in a study of blood T cell repertoires in COVID-19. The repertoire was sequenced with immunoSEQ multiplex PCR; TCRdb's copy has only in-frame clones and lacks some. The sample carries 470,000 or so clones, about 85% recorded once. Source material: PBMCs or T cells enriched from blood (not recorded which). Source of these receptors: a woman aged 18-35 years with acute COVID-19.

This sequence joins TRBV7-9 and TRBJ1-6, with unresolved D. The V gene's germline CDR1 is SEHNR and CDR2 FQNEAQ (reference sequence). Trimming pared 6 bases from V and 0 bases from J, leaving 15 bases between. The CDR3 is 17 residues long. The CDR3, as DNA: TGTGCCAGCAGTCTTAGGCTAGAGAGCTCCTATAATTCACCCCTCCACTTT. The encoded protein is CASSLRLESSYNSPLHF.

On this clone itself: The sample contains more than one DNA sequence encoding this CDR3. The chain couples TRBV9 to TRBJ2-1, with 7 bases that match TRBD2. CDR1 is SGDLS, CDR2 YYNGEE, per germline. This CDR3 has 15 residues. The junction had 3 bases not matched to a gene; V was cut back by 0 bases and J by 3 bases. The DNA of the CDR3 is TGTGCCAGCAGCGTAGGGCGCGGGAGCTACAATGAGCAGTTCTTC. Amino acid sequence: CASSVGRGSYNEQFF. The full variable domain, with the rest looked up from reference TRBV9 and TRBJ2-1, is DSGVTQTPKHLITATGQRVTLRCSPRSGDLSVYWYQQSLDQGLQFLIQYYNGEERAKGNILERFSAQQFPDLHSELNLSSLELGDSALYFCASSVGRGSYNEQFFGPGTRLTVL.

V gene TRBV12-3 or TRBV12-4 combines with J gene TRBJ1-2; D not certain. V lost 8 bases to trimming and J lost 6 bases, with 10 bases between them. The CDR3 is 11 amino acids. CDR3 protein: CASALGNGYTF. CDR3 nucleotides: TGTGCCAGCGCCCTCGGGAATGGCTACACCTTC.

The V call is TRBV19, the J call TRBJ1-5; 9 bases agree with TRBD1. This CDR3 has 15 amino acids. Unmatched junction bases numbered 6, after V lost 7 bases and J lost 2 bases. Germline loops: CDR1 LNHDA, CDR2 SQIVND (reference sequence). The CDR3 DNA is TGTGCCAGTACTACAGGGGGCATTGGCAATCAGCCCCAGCATTTT. Its protein is CASTTGGIGNQPQHF.

The chain joins TRBV6-2 or TRBV6-3 to TRBJ1-2; 10 bases are a match to TRBD1. Germline lookup yields CDR1 MNHEY and CDR2 SVGEGT. The V gene end was trimmed by 7 bases and the J gene end by 6 bases; junction bases not matched to a gene: 8. The CDR3 spans 14 residues. CDR3 sequence (DNA): TGTGCCAGCAACCCGGACAGGGGGGTTGATGGCTACACCTTC. This codes for CASNPDRGVDGYTF.

This clone was counted a single time. The chain is built from TRBV18 and TRBJ2-5, with 9 bases identical to TRBD1. The V segment lost 4 bases and the J segment 5 bases; nucleotides outside the gene matches: 8. The CDR3 totals 15 residues. Germline V gene sequence: CDR1 KGHSH, CDR2 LQKENI. The CDR3 region is CASSRLRDRGETQYF. The DNA for the CDR3 is TGTGCCAGCTCACGACTACGCGACAGGGGGGAGACCCAGTACTTC.

The gene calls are TRBV2 and TRBJ2-1, with a tentative D call TRBD2 (7 bases). CDR3 length: 14 residues. V was pared by 5 bases and J by 8 bases, with 16 bases between. Germline CDR1 is SNHLY and CDR2 is FYNNEI. The CDR3 DNA follows: TGTGCCAGCAGTAACACAGGGACTATCGATGAGCAGTTCTTC. Translated: CASSNTGTIDEQFF.

This chain connects TRBV6-6 to TRBJ1-6, with D perhaps TRBD1 (5 bases). The CDR3 totals 14 residues. The V end was cut by 10 bases, the J end by 14 bases, with 24 bases between. CDR1 MNHNY and CDR2 SVGAGI come from the germline V gene (reference sequence). This chain's CDR3 is CATYKGSHLFTLHF. The CDR3 DNA reads TGTGCCACCTATAAGGGGTCTCACCTATTCACCCTCCACTTT.

This clone was picked up a small number of times. The chain employs TRBV3-1 (or the pseudogene TRBV3-2) and TRBJ1-6; D possibly corresponds to TRBD1 (5 bases). Germline values: CDR1 LGHDT, CDR2 YNNKEL (reference sequence). With 6 bases removed from V and 7 bases from J, the gap between germline ends came to 16 bases. CDR3 size: 15 residues. The DNA for the CDR3 is TGTGCCAGCAGGTCCGGGGTGGGGGGAAATTCACCCCTCCACTTT. Translated: CASRSGVGGNSPLHF.

This chain joins TRBV28 and TRBJ2-1, with 8 bases matching TRBD2. J lost 4 bases, V lost 5 bases, and 4 bases had no gene match. The CDR3 has 14 amino acids. Germline V lookup: CDR1 MDHEN, CDR2 SYDVKM. The chain's CDR3 is CASSTSGPYNEQFF. CDR3 DNA: TGTGCCAGCAGTACTAGCGGCCCATACAATGAGCAGTTCTTC.

This clone was seen only a few times. This sequence joins TRBV3-1 (or the pseudogene TRBV3-2) and TRBJ2-6; D perhaps matches TRBD1 (5 bases). V was shortened by 3 bases and J by 2 bases, with 14 bases between the two germline ends. CDR1 LGHDT and CDR2 YNNKEL come from the germline V gene (reference sequence). The CDR3 length is 17 residues. As DNA, the CDR3 is TGTGCCAGCAGCCATGATATAGACAGTACTGGGGCCAACGTCCTGACTTTC. This gives the protein CASSHDIDSTGANVLTF.

The chain joins TRBV5-4 to TRBJ2-1; tentatively, D is TRBD1 (5 bases). Trimming stripped 5 bases from V and 7 bases from J, with 13 bases between. The CDR3 is 13 amino acids. The germline gives CDR1 SGHNT, CDR2 YYREEE (reference sequence). The CDR3 spells CASSSLRENEQFF. Written as DNA, the CDR3 is TGTGCCAGCAGTTCCCTCAGGGAAAATGAGCAGTTCTTC.

This clone was seen more than once but under ten times. V usage is TRBV27 and J usage is TRBJ2-4; 9 bases align to TRBD1. Germline CDR1 reads MNHEY; CDR2 reads SMNVEV (reference sequence). The CDR3 is 16 amino acids. The V segment lost 3 bases and the J segment 2 bases; nucleotides outside the gene matches: 5. CDR3 nucleotide sequence: TGTGCCAGCAGTTTCTCGGGGACAGGGACCAAAAACATTCAGTACTTC. Its protein is CASSFSGTGTKNIQYF.

The CDR3 nucleotides are TGTGCCTGGACTAGCGGGATGGAGGAGACCCAGTACTTC. Translation gives CAWTSGMEETQYF. V gene TRBV30 combines with J gene TRBJ2-5; 9 bases align to TRBD2. CDR3 size: 13 residues. Germline V gives CDR1 GTSNPN, CDR2 SVGIG (reference sequence). The V gene end was trimmed by 4 bases and the J gene end by 5 bases; junction bases not matched to a gene: 5.

The chain has TRBV4-1 and TRBJ1-2; 9 bases align to TRBD1. Germline CDR1 is MGHRA and CDR2 is YSYEKL. CDR3 length: 16 amino acids. Unmatched junction bases numbered 12, after V lost 2 bases and J lost 8 bases. CDR3 loop: CASSQTTGGASFGYTF. DNA of the CDR3: TGCGCCAGCAGCCAAACTACAGGGGGCGCATCCTTCGGCTACACCTTC.

This rearrangement joins TRBV5-4 to TRBJ2-3; 12 nucleotides align to TRBD2. The CDR3 runs to 17 residues. Germline lookup yields CDR1 SGHNT and CDR2 YYREEE (reference sequence). Trimming at V came to 2 bases and at J to 2 bases, leaving 6 bases not matched to a gene. The DNA of the CDR3 is TGTGCCAGCAGCTTTGGGCTAGCGGGAGGGCCCACAGATACGCAGTATTTT. Translated: CASSFGLAGGPTDTQYF.

The chain combines TRBV19 with TRBJ2-1, with 10 nucleotides matching TRBD1. This CDR3 spans 15 amino acids. Germline-derived CDR1 and CDR2 are LNHDA and SQIVND (reference sequence). Trimming at V came to 4 bases and at J to 10 bases, leaving 10 bases not matched to a gene. The CDR3 DNA follows: TGTGCCAGTAGTAAACTCCAGGGACAGGGGAACGAGCAGTTCTTC. The encoded protein is CASSKLQGQGNEQFF.

The chain carries TRBV18 and TRBJ2-6; D possibly corresponds to TRBD1 (5 bases). The germline CDR1 and CDR2 sequences are KGHSH and LQKENI. V was trimmed by 2 bases and J by 0 bases, leaving 14 bases between them. The CDR3 runs to 18 residues. The CDR3: CASSPNPGRDSGANVLTF. In DNA form, the CDR3 reads TGTGCCAGCTCACCAAACCCAGGCAGGGACTCTGGGGCCAACGTCCTGACTTTC. Using reference TRBV18 and TRBJ2-6 for the parts outside the CDR3, the full variable domain is NAGVMQNPRHLVRRRGQEARLRCSPMKGHSHVYWYRQLPEEGLKFMVYLQKENIIDESGMPKERFSAEFPKEGPSILRIQQVVRGDSAAYFCASSPNPGRDSGANVLTFGAGSRLTVL.

This chain joins TRBV5-1 and TRBJ1-3; a weak D match, TRBD1 (5 bases). V lost 4 bases and J 0 bases, leaving 8 bases between the germline ends. The CDR3 is 14 residues long. The germline V gene encodes CDR1 SGHRS and CDR2 YFSETQ. The CDR3 sequence: CASSADISGNTIYF. The DNA for the CDR3 is TGCGCCAGCAGCGCGGACATCTCTGGAAACACCATATATTTT.

This clone appeared a single time. The chain is built from TRBV27 and TRBJ2-7; 7 positions agree with TRBD2. This CDR3 is built from 15 residues. V was pared by 1 base and J by 7 bases, with 10 bases of the junction left unmatched. Germline V gene data show CDR1 as MNHEY and CDR2 as SMNVEV (reference sequence). CDR3: CASSLFGARGEEQYF. The DNA for the CDR3 is TGTGCCAGCAGTTTATTCGGGGCCCGGGGGGAGGAGCAGTACTTC.